The rows below give T cell receptor beta chains drawn from one sample of a study of tumor and adjacent non-tumor tissue in lung cancer. TCRdb re-analysed the multiplex PCR reads in MiXCR, keeping a single row per CDR3 protein. The sample lists about 86,000 distinct CDR3 sequences, about 77% occurring once. Sequencing was performed on distant non-tumor lung tissue. All receptors derive from a woman aged 45-59 years with non-small cell lung cancer. The CDR3 runs from the conserved cysteine through the conserved F or W. Fields, in order: J gene, clone size, V gene, D gene, CDR3 protein, CDR3 DNA. A D gene is named only where the DNA matches it firmly. A clone size is listed for some rows: how often the clone was seen (once, few, many), or a class if it is expanded.

TRBJ2-1 few TRBV20-1 . CSASGRYSYNEQFF TGCAGTGCTAGCGGGAGATACTCCTACAATGAGCAGTTCTTC
TRBJ1-1 . TRBV11-2 TRBD1 CTSSLEQGANTETFF TGTACCAGCAGCTTAGAGCAGGGGGCGAACACTGAAACTTTCTTT
TRBJ1-2 . TRBV11-3 . CVTKTGYYGYTF TGTGTCACCAAGACGGGTTACTATGGGTACACCTTC
TRBJ2-7 once TRBV6-1 . CASRENPRVHPYEQYF TGCGCCAGCAGAGAAAATCCCCGTGTTCACCCCTACGAGCAGTACTTC
TRBJ2-2 . TRBV28 TRBD1 CASSLETGAVTGELFF TGTGCCAGCAGTTTAGAGACAGGGGCGGTCACCGGGGAGCTGTTTTTT
TRBJ2-7 . TRBV13 TRBD2 CASSLRGGTSGSADYEQYF TGTGCCAGCAGCCTTAGGGGGGGGACTAGCGGGAGCGCGGACTACGAGCAGTACTTC
TRBJ2-5 . TRBV11-2 TRBD2 CASNLEVGGRVTQYF TGTGCCAGCAACTTAGAGGTTGGCGGGAGAGTGACTCAGTACTTC
TRBJ2-6 . TRBV6-5 . CTSSYSSDNSGANVLSF TGTACCAGCAGTTACTCGAGTGACAACTCTGGGGCCAACGTCCTGAGTTTC
TRBJ2-2 . TRBV6-5 TRBD1 CASSLHPPGQGRRIGELFF TGTGCCAGCAGCCTTCATCCCCCGGGACAGGGGAGAAGGATCGGGGAGCTGTTTTTT
TRBJ1-1 . TRBV29-1 . CNGAGAGNTEALF TGCAACGGAGCCGGGGCAGGGAACACTGAAGCTTTATTT
TRBJ1-1 . TRBV5-1 . CTSSWLSGMNTEAFF TGCACCAGCAGCTGGCTATCCGGCATGAACACTGAAGCTTTCTTC
TRBJ1-1 many TRBV20-1 . CSARDQGSDTEAFF TGCAGTGCTAGAGATCAGGGGTCTGACACTGAAGCTTTCTTT
TRBJ2-1 . TRBV29-1 . CSDFSGSGNKQFF TGCAGCGACTTTAGCGGATCTGGCAATAAGCAGTTCTTC
TRBJ2-7 . TRBV6-1 . CASSPAVAGGNYEQYF .
TRBJ1-1 . TRBV5-6 . CASSLGRLNTEAFF TGTGCCAGCAGCTTGGGACGGCTGAACACTGAAGCTTTCTTC
TRBJ1-2 many TRBV6-1 . CARNPTDYGYTF TGTGCCCGCAACCCAACAGACTATGGCTACACCTTC
TRBJ1-1 . TRBV6-5 . CASIKIGNTEAYF TGTGCCAGCATTAAGATAGGGAACACTGAAGCTTACTTT
TRBJ2-5 few TRBV10-1 . CARPTMRETQHF TGCGCCAGACCCACCATGAGAGAGACGCAGCACTTT
TRBJ2-3 . TRBV10-3 . CAISGSIDTQYF TGTGCCATCAGTGGTAGCATCGATACGCAGTATTTT
TRBJ2-1 few TRBV12-3/TRBV12-4 . CASSLGNRPLF TGTGCCAGCAGTTTAGGGAACAGGCCACTCTTC
TRBJ2-6 . TRBV11-1 . CASSPPIRFAANVLTF TGTGCCAGCAGCCCGCCGATCCGCTTTGCGGCCAACGTCCTGACTTTC
TRBJ1-5 . TRBV20-1 . CSTRDGTRPQHF TGCAGTACTAGAGATGGTACAAGGCCCCAGCATTTT
TRBJ2-1 . TRBV5-1 . CASSIWTSLNEQFF TGCGCCAGCAGCATTTGGACTTCCCTGAATGAGCAGTTCTTC
TRBJ1-5 . TRBV5-1 . CTSRLPGPDTQHF TGCACCAGCCGACTGCCCGGTCCAGATACGCAGCATTTT
TRBJ1-1 . TRBV4-1 . CASSQGEGWVTEAFF TGCGCCAGCAGTCAAGGGGAGGGGTGGGTCACTGAAGCTTTCTTT
TRBJ2-1 . TRBV20-1 . CSGEGGGHNEYFF TGCAGTGGAGAGGGAGGCGGGCACAATGAGTACTTCTTC
TRBJ2-2 . TRBV11-2 . CTSSFENTEELFF TGTACCAGCAGCTTCGAGAACACCGAGGAGTTGTTTTTT
TRBJ2-4 . TRBV6-2/TRBV6-3 . CASNDMGAKNIQCF TGTGCCAGCAACGACATGGGAGCCAAAAACATTCAGTGCTTC
TRBJ2-5 . TRBV6-6 . CASSHLTLETQYF TGTGCCAGCAGTCATTTGACACTAGAGACCCAGTATTTC
TRBJ2-1 . TRBV6-5 . CANRETGSSYNEQFF TGCGCCAACAGGGAAACAGGGAGCTCCTACAATGAGCAGTTCTTC
TRBJ2-1 . TRBV6-1 TRBD2 CAGSGGRAPYNEQFF TGTGCCGGCAGTGGGGGGAGGGCACCTTATAATGAGCAGTTCTTC
TRBJ1-4 . TRBV28 TRBD1 CASSIPGQGFEKLLF TGTGCAAGCAGCATCCCGGGACAGGGGTTTGAAAAACTGCTTTTC
TRBJ2-1 . TRBV6-2/TRBV6-3 . CVSSSDGYNEQFF TGTGTCAGCAGCTCGGACGGGTACAATGAGCAGTTCTTC
TRBJ2-2 . TRBV29-1 TRBD2 CNVEDEGASGSYPGELFF TGCAACGTTGAAGATGAAGGAGCTAGCGGGAGTTATCCCGGGGAGCTGTTTTTT
TRBJ1-5 . TRBV7-8 . CASSSVGGGNQPQHF TGTGCCAGCAGCTCAGTGGGGGGAGGCAATCAGCCCCAGCATTTT
TRBJ2-1 . TRBV6-5 TRBD1 CASSTRTGVGGMDKQFF TGTGCCAGCAGTACGCGTACAGGGGTTGGGGGTATGGATAAGCAGTTCTTC
TRBJ2-3 few TRBV11-1 . CVSSLEIGSTDTQYF TGTGTTAGCAGCTTAGAGATCGGGAGCACAGATACGCAGTATTTT
TRBJ2-3 . TRBV20-1 TRBD2 CSAQAGAGTDTQYF TGCAGTGCTCAAGCGGGAGCAGGCACAGATACGCAGTATTTT
TRBJ2-7 medium-sized TRBV11-2 . CASSVGRGAMDEQYF TGTGCCAGCAGCGTCGGCAGGGGCGCGATGGACGAGCAGTACTTC
TRBJ1-1 . TRBV12-3/TRBV12-4 . CARCQNTEAFF TGTGCCAGGTGCCAGAACACTGAAGCTTTCTTT
TRBJ1-1 . TRBV4-1 . CASNLFAYTEAYF TGCGCCAGCAACCTGTTCGCCTACACTGAAGCTTACTTT
TRBJ2-1 few TRBV29-1 TRBD1 CSVGSSGQGRGEQFF TGCAGCGTTGGTTCCTCCGGACAGGGAAGGGGTGAGCAGTTCTTC
TRBJ2-5 . TRBV29-1 . CSVEDVSAHETQYF TGCAGCGTTGAAGATGTGTCAGCCCATGAGACCCAGTACTTC
TRBJ2-1 . TRBV10-2 . CASSESSIGSQLRFF TGTGCCAGCAGTGAGTCGTCTATCGGGAGCCAACTACGGTTCTTC
TRBJ2-4 . TRBV28 TRBD2 CASSCSEREGALAKNIQYF TGTGCCAGCAGTTGCTCGGAGCGGGAGGGAGCGCTAGCCAAAAACATTCAGTACTTC
TRBJ2-1 . TRBV11-2 . CASSQGRGGCSYNEQFF TGTGCCAGCAGCCAGGGAAGGGGCGGGTGCTCCTACAATGAGCAGTTCTTC